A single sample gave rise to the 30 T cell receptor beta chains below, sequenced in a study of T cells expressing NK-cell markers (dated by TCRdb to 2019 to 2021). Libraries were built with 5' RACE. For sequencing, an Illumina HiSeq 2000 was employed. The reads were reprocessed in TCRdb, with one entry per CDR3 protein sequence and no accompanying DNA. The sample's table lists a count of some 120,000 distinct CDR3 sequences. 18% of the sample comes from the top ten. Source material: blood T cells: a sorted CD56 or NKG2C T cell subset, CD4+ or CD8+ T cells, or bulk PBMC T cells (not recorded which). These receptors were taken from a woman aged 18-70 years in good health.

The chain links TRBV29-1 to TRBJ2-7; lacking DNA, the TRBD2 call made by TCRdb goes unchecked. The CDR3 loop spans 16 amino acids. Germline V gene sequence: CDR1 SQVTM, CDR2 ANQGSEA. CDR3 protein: CSVLTSGRENVYEQYF.

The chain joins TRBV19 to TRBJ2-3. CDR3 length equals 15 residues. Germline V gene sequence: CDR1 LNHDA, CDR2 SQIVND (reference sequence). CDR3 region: CASSMWNVRTDTQYF.

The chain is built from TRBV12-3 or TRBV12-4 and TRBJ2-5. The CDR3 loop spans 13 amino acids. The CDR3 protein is CASTLGIMETQYF.

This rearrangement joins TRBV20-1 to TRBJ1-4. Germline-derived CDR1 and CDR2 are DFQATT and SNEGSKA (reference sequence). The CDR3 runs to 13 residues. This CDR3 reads CSPRDRFNEKLFF.

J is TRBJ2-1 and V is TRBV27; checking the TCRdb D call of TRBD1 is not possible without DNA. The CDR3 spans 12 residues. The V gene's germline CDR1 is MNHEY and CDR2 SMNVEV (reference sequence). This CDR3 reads CASSFRGYEQFF.

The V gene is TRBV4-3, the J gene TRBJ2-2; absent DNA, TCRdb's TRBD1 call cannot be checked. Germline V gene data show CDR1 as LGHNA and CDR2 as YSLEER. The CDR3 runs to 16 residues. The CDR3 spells CASSQMDSWDTGELFF.

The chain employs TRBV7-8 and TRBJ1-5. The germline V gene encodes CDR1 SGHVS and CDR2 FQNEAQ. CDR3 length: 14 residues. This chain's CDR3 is CASSSGPYNQPQHF.

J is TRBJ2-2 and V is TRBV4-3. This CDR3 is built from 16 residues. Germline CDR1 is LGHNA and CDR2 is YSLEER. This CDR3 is CASSLDLGPDTGELFF.

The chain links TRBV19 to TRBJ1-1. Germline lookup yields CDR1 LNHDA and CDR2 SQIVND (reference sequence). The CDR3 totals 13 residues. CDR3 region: CASSPGGVIEAFF.

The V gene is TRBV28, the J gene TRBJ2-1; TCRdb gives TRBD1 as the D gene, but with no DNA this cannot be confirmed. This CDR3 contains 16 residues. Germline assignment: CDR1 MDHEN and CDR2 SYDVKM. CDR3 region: CASSLISGQGYNEQFF.

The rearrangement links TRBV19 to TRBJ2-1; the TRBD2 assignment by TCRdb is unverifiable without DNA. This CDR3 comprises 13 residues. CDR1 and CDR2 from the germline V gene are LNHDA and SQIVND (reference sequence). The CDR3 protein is CASSTGGNNEQFF.

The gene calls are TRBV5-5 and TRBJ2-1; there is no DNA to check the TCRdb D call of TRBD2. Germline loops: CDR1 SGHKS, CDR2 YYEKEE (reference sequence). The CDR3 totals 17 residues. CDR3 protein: CASSNAGTSGLYNEQFF. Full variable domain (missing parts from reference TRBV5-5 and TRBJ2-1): DAGVTQSPTHLIKTRGQQVTLRCSPISGHKSVSWYQQVLGQGPQFIFQYYEKEERGRGNFPDRFSARQFPNYSSELNVNALLLGDSALYLCASSNAGTSGLYNEQFFGPGTRLTVL.

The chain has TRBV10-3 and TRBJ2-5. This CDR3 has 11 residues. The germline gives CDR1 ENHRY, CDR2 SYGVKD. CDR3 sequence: CAISEAETQYF.

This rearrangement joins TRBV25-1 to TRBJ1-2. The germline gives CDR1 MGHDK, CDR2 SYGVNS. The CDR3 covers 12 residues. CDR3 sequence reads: CASSATDYGYTF.

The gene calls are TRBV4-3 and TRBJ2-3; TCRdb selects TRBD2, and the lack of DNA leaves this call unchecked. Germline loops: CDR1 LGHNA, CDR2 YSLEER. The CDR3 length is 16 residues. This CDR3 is CASSQDRSGGADTQYF.

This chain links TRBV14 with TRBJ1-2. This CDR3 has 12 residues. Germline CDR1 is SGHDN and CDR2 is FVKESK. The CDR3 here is CASSHGLSRSTF.

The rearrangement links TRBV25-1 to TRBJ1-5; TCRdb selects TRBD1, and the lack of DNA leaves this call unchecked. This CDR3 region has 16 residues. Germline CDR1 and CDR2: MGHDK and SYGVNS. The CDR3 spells CASSGSGPTGGQPQHF.

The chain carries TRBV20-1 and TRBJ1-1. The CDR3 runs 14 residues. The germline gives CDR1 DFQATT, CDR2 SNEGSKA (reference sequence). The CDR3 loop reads CSARVSRMRTEAFF.

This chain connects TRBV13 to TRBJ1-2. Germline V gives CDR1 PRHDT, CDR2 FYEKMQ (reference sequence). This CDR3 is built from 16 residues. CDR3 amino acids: CASSSDEAGFNYGYTF.

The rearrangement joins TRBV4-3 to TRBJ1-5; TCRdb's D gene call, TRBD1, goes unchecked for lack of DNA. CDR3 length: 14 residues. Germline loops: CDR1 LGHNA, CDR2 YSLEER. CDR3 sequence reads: CASSQDRGDQPQHF.

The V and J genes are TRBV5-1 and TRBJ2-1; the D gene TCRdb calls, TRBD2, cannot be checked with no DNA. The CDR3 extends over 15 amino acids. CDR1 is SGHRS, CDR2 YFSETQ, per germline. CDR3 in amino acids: CASSLGLASFNEQFF.

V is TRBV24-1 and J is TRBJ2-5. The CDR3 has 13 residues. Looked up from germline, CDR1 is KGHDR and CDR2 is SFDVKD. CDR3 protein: CATSDPQKETQYF.

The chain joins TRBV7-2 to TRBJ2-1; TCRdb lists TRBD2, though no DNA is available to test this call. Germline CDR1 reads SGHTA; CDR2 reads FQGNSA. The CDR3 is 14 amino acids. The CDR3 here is CASSWAGGPNEQFF.

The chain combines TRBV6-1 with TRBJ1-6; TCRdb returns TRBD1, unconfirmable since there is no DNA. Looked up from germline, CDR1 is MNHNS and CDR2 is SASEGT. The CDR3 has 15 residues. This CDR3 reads CASSPPTGGNSPLHF.

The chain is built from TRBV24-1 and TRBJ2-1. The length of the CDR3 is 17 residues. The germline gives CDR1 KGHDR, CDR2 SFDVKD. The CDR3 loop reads CATSDPDGRSSYNEQFF.

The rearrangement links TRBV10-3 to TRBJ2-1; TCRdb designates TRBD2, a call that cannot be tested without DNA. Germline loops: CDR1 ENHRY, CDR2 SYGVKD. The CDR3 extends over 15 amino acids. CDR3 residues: CAISAPSGVYNEQFF.

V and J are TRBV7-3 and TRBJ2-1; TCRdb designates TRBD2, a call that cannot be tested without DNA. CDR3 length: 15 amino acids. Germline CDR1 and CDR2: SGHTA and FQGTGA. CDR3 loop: CASSPGLGDYNEQFF. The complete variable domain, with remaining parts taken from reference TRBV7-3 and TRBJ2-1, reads GAGVSQTPSNKVTEKGKYVELRCDPISGHTALYWYRQSLGQGPEFLIYFQGTGAADDSGLPNDRFFAVRPEGSVSTLKIQRTERGDSAVYLCASSPGLGDYNEQFFGPGTRLTVL.

CDR3 in amino acids: CASSPWDRGNNEQFF. The V call is TRBV18, the J call TRBJ2-1; there is no DNA to check the TCRdb D call of TRBD1. Germline V CDR1 and CDR2: KGHSH, LQKENI. The CDR3 runs to 15 residues.

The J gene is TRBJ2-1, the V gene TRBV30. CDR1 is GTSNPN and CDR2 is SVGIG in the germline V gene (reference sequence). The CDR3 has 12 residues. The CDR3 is CAWSVTENEQFF.

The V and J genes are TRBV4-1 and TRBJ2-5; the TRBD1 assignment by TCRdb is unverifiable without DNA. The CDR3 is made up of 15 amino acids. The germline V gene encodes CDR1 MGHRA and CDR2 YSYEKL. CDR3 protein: CASSEIQGWWETQYF.